This T cell receptor beta chain is drawn from a study of blood T cell repertoires in COVID-19 (dated by TCRdb to the early 2020s). The study in broad terms: Collaborator samples came from the United States, Italy and Spain and covered acute and convalescent phases of COVID-19. The material from the prospective study consisted of cDNA or gDNA derived from T cells, B-cell-depleted T cells, or PBMCs. Samples came from the ongoing ImmuneRACE study (first 160 participants) plus 1,254 subjects from 6 global collaborators. Sample metadata almost always included a de-identified subject ID, COVID-19 status, age in years and sex. A freely available public database, intended as a resource for researchers studying the immune response to SARS-CoV-2, is where the repertoires were released. Where available, HLA class I and class II types were obtained from metadata supplied by the sample provider rather than from assay-based typing. Subjects who had been exposed to COVID-19, were actively infected with it, or had recovered from it provided the deeply sampled blood TCRbeta repertoires that made up the dataset.

TCRbeta CDR3 regions were amplified from genomic DNA by means of the immunoSEQ Assay, a bias-controlled multiplex PCR. Processing in the source paper ran as follows. The number of nucleated cells in each sample was estimated from the amplification of reference gene primers within the assay. To quantify the absolute abundance of each unique TCRbeta CDR3 rearrangement, sequence reads were collapsed and filtered. For each sample, productive Simpson clonality was calculated as the square root of Simpson's diversity index across productive rearrangements. Drawn from immuneACCESS, this table holds only the in-frame rearrangements with V and J called that TCRdb kept. Clones are partly lost; checked studies trace under half to an unresolved V gene and leave the rest unexplained. V and J calls and clone size are given by that table; D and trimming were obtained from the DNA. The sample table holds about 95,000 clones, of which 75% to 90% were seen once. About 4.9% of the sample is taken by the ten largest.

Regarding this clone: Which antigen it targets is not known. No quality values exist for individual bases; no much larger clone is one base distant.

One collaborating source in Seattle enrolled patients during active infection and followed them longitudinally through the course of disease. Collaborating institutions collected whole blood in K2EDTA tubes following their own protocols. For TCRbeta analysis, collaborator samples were shipped as frozen whole blood, as isolated PBMCs, or as DNA extracted from either sample type. The full study reports these points: Clinical and demographic metadata were provided uncurated, with the amount varying by source and participant.

The TCR sequence derives from a man in his 60s with COVID-19, enrolled during active disease. Specimen: peripheral blood.

The nucleotide sequence is TGTGCCAGCAGCTCCGGGACAGTGAACTATGGCTACACCTTC. The resulting protein is CASSSGTVNYGYTF. The V and J genes are TRBV7-9 and TRBJ1-2, with 7 bases in between that match TRBD1. From the cysteine through the phenylalanine, the CDR3 covers 14 amino acids. The DNA shown is the 42-base CDR3, in frame from base 1. Reading the germline V gene (reference sequence) gives CDR1 SEHNR and CDR2 FQNEAQ. Compared with germline, V lacks 4 bases and J lacks 2 bases; bases without a gene match: 4.